This is a list of T cell receptor beta chains from one sample in a study of immune evolution from preneoplasia to lung adenocarcinoma. Here immunoSEQ multiplex PCR was the method, and the copy in TCRdb shows in-frame clones only, minus some. Of 4,500 to 7,500 clones listed, more than 75% are singletons. Sequenced sample: FFPE adjacent normal lung tissue. The receptors come from a person aged 55-80 years with lung adenocarcinoma. Each CDR3 is given with its conserved first and last residue.

v_call | cdr3_aa
TRBV6-1 | CASRMLAGQETQYF
TRBV6-1 | CASTLTGEEPQHF
TRBV2 | CASRQGLGGNTIYF
TRBV2 | CASKLAGLGEQFF
TRBV10-2 | CASSEGEQYF
TRBV7-9 | CASSRGRGSYEQYF
TRBV14 | CASSNRKEGLEQYF
TRBV7-2 | CASSRNAASEQYF
TRBV4-1 | CASSQDTSGRSYEQYF
TRBV28 | CASSSSWGLADEQFF
TRBV7-9 | CATTGGLGDNQPQHF
TRBV6-1 | CASSEYRITEAFF
TRBV28 | CASSLRTGPNQPQHF
TRBV20-1 | CSASKNNEQFF
TRBV5-5 | CASSMTGDRNQPQHF
TRBV6-6 | CASRGGQEGYTF
TRBV7-9 | CASSLDPLGVYGYTF
TRBV27 | CASSPRGVKNIQYF
TRBV7-6 | CASSPRIGVASTDTQYF
TRBV4-1 | CASSQDRTSEQFF
TRBV7-8 | CASSLNTKAFF
TRBV4-1 | CASSQVDRANYGYIF
TRBV7-9 | CASSLAGLIGGLEFYEQYF
TRBV4-3 | CASSQRGLGTNEKLFF
TRBV7-9 | CASSLAGTGDHEQYF
TRBV5-1 | CASSLAGLPDTQYF
TRBV28 | CASSSDWGPSNYGYTF
TRBV4-1 | CASSLFSHEQYF
TRBV18 | CASSPQGQGSYGYTF
TRBV7-9 | CASSLDAGGTGGNSPLHF
TRBV18 | CASSPDRGGNQPQHF
TRBV7-9 | CASSGLAVPYEQYF
TRBV30 | CAWRISGSRETQYF
TRBV30 | CAWSVTPTGAFF
TRBV15 | CATSRVAGFPYEQYF
TRBV5-1 | CASSKGTVGSENTQYF
TRBV5-1 | CASSLGGSGRETQYF
TRBV2 | CASSDGFEAFF